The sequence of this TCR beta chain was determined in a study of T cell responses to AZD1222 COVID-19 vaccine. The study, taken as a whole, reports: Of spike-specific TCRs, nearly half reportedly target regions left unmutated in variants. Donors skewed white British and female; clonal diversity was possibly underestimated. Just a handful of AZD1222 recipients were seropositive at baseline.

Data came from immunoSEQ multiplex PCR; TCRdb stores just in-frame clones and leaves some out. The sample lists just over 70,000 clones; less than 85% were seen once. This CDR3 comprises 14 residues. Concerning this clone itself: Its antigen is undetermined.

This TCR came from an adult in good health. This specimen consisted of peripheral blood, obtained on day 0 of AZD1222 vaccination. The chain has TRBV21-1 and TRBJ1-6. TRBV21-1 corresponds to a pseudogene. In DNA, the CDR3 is TGTGCCAGCAGCAAAGGGGCAAGGGAGGCACCCCTCCACTTT. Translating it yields CASSKGAREAPLHF.